This T cell receptor beta chain was found in a study of blood T cell repertoires in COVID-19. Study context: Sites in the United States, Italy and Spain provided acute and convalescent COVID-19 samples.

Participants had their cohort set by participant-reported clinical history. Exposed participants came across a COVID-19 case within 2 weeks before study entry. Original processing notes: The assay estimated nucleated cells by amplifying reference gene primers. Produced via immunoSEQ multiplex PCR; TCRdb's table is partial and in-frame only. The V and J calls and clone size were taken over from that table, and D and trimming were inferred from the DNA. The profile shows about 350,000 clones, approximately 91% of them singletons. The CDR3 totals 12 residues. CDR1 is SEHNR and CDR2 is FQNEAQ in the germline V gene (reference sequence). The V gene lost 4 bases and the J gene lost 5 bases, with 7 bases spanning the gap.

The gene calls are TRBV7-9 and TRBJ2-3; a possible D gene is TRBD1 (6 bases). The TCR originated in a woman aged 25 to 39 who had been exposed to COVID-19. Sequenced: PBMCs or T cells enriched from blood (not recorded which). The CDR3 protein is CASSSRGDTQYF. DNA for the CDR3: TGTGCCAGCAGCTCCAGGGGAGATACGCAGTATTTT.